This is a list of T cell receptor beta chains from one sample in a study of blood T cell repertoires in COVID-19. The protocol was immunoSEQ multiplex PCR, while the TCRdb copy is restricted to in-frame clones and leaves out a portion. The table records 250,000 or so clones, roughly 90% of them present only once. Sequencing was carried out using PBMCs or T cells enriched from blood (not recorded which). The source of these receptors is a man in his forties who had been exposed to COVID-19. Each CDR3 is given with its conserved first and last residue. The D gene is left open where the match is weak. Some rows have no size entry. The others give once, few or many, or a class for an expanded clone.

d_gene	abundance	v_gene	j_gene	CDR3nt	CDR3aa
.	.	TRBV9	TRBJ2-7	TGTGCCAGCAGCGTAGGACAGGACACCTACGAGCAGTACTTC	CASSVGQDTYEQYF
.	.	TRBV4-2	TRBJ2-1	TGTGCCAGCAGCTCCTCACGAGAGACCTACAATGAGCAGTTCTTC	CASSSSRETYNEQFF
TRBD2	.	TRBV27	TRBJ2-1	TGTGCCAGCACCGGCGGGAGTCCCTACAATGAGCAGTTCTTC	CASTGGSPYNEQFF
TRBD1	.	TRBV7-9	TRBJ1-2	TGTGCCAGCAGGGCGGACAGGGAGGATGGCTACACCTTC	CASRADREDGYTF
TRBD2	.	TRBV5-1	TRBJ2-3	TGCGCCAGCAGCTCTTTCGCCCTAGCGGGAGGCGCAGATACGCAGTATTTT	CASSSFALAGGADTQYF
TRBD1	.	TRBV6-5	TRBJ1-2	TGTGCCAGCAGTTTGGGACAGGGGTTCGCTAACTATGGCTACACCTTC	CASSLGQGFANYGYTF
TRBD1	.	TRBV29-1	TRBJ2-1	TGCAGCGCTGGGACAGCTCAAGGCGATGAGCAGTTCTTC	CSAGTAQGDEQFF
.	.	TRBV5-1	TRBJ2-2	TGCGCCAGCAGCTTGGGATCCCGGGACACCGGGGAGCTGTTTTTT	CASSLGSRDTGELFF
.	.	TRBV5-4	TRBJ1-4	TGTGCCAGCAGCTTGGACCCCCTCCGGGCAACTAATGAAAAACTGTTTTTT	CASSLDPLRATNEKLFF
TRBD1	.	TRBV5-4	TRBJ1-4	TGTGCCAGCCAGGGGGCAACTAATGAAAAACTGTTTTTT	CASQGATNEKLFF
.	.	TRBV30	TRBJ1-1	TGTGCCTGGAGTGACTTAACTTATGGGCCTGAAGCTTTCTTT	CAWSDLTYGPEAFF
.	.	TRBV18	TRBJ2-7	TGTGCCAGCTCACCTGAAACCAGCGAGCAGTACTTC	CASSPETSEQYF
TRBD2	few	TRBV13	TRBJ2-7	TGTGCCAGCAGCGGAGGGACTAGCGGGCGACTCTACGAGCAGTACTTC	CASSGGTSGRLYEQYF
TRBD2	.	TRBV4-1	TRBJ2-1	TGCGCCAGCAGCCAAGATCCTGGCGGGAGTTACAATGAGCAGTTCTTC	CASSQDPGGSYNEQFF
TRBD2	.	TRBV5-6	TRBJ2-1	TGTGCCAGCAGCCCAGTTGGGACTAGTTACAATGAGCAGTTCTTC	CASSPVGTSYNEQFF
.	.	TRBV7-2	TRBJ1-1	TGTGCCAGCAGCTTAGTTGGGACACCGGGGCGAGCTTTCTTT	CASSLVGTPGRAFF
TRBD2	.	TRBV4-1	TRBJ2-3	TGCGCCAGCAGCCAAGATTCGGGGAGGGTTCCTACGCAGTATTTT	CASSQDSGRVPTQYF
TRBD2	.	TRBV28	TRBJ2-1	TGTGCCAGCAGTTTCGTTTGGCTAGCGGATAATGAGCAGTTCTTC	CASSFVWLADNEQFF
.	.	TRBV5-5	TRBJ2-3	TGTGCCAGCAGCTACGGGACGCAGTATTTT	CASSYGTQYF
.	once	TRBV28	TRBJ1-2	TGTGCCAGCAGTCCTCAGGTGCCTAACTATGGCTACACCTTC	CASSPQVPNYGYTF
.	.	TRBV30	TRBJ2-7	TGTGCCTGGAGCCAAAACGGGGGACTGTACTACGAGCAGTACTTC	CAWSQNGGLYYEQYF
.	.	TRBV29-1	TRBJ1-3	TGCAGCTCGGTGCCTCGGGGGGGTGGAAACACCATATATTTT	CSSVPRGGGNTIYF
TRBD1	.	TRBV7-2	TRBJ1-4	TGTGCCAGCAGCCCAGAGGGACAGCTCGTTGAAAAACTGTTTTTT	CASSPEGQLVEKLFF
.	.	TRBV5-1	TRBJ2-3	TGCGCCAGCAGTTACAATGAGGCCACAGATACGCAGTATTTT	CASSYNEATDTQYF
.	.	TRBV28	TRBJ2-1	TGTGCCAGCACGGTTGACTACAATGAGCAGTTCTTC	CASTVDYNEQFF